This TCR beta chain was captured in a study of blood T cell repertoires in COVID-19. Clones were read by immunoSEQ multiplex PCR, and TCRdb kept only the in-frame ones, dropping some. The data show around 140,000 clones, with roughly 89% seen just once and around 18% held by the top ten. Trimming cost V 0 bases and J 6 bases; bases outside gene matches: 10. CDR1 is ENHRY, CDR2 SYGVKD, per germline. The CDR3 consists of 17 residues. The rearrangement links TRBV10-3 to TRBJ2-1; 8 nucleotides match TRBD1. Sequenced input: peripheral blood. This receptor was obtained from a man aged 45-65 years with active or convalescent COVID-19. CDR3 nucleotides: TGTGCCATCAGTGAGTCGATGGGGCAGGGGGCGAGCAATGAGCAGTTCTTC. Translated, it gives CAISESMGQGASNEQFF.